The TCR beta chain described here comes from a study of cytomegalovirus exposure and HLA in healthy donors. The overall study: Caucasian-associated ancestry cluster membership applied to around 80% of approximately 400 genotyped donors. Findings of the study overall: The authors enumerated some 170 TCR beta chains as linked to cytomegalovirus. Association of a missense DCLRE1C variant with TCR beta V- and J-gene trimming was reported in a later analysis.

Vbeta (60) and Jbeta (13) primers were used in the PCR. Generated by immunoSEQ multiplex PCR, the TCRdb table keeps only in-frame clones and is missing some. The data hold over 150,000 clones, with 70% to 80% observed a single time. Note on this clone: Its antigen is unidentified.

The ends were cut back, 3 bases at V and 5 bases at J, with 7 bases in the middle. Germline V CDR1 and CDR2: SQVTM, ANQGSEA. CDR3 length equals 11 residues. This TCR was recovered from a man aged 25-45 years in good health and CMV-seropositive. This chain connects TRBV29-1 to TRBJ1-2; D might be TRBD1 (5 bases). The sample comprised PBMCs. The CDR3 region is CSVDRQYGYTF. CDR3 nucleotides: TGCAGCGTTGATCGACAGTATGGCTACACCTTC.